This T cell receptor beta chain was retrieved from a study of blood T cell repertoires in COVID-19. Study overall: T cells, B-cell-depleted T cells, or PBMCs provided the cDNA or gDNA that served as material.

A single count supports this clone. The assay was immunoSEQ multiplex PCR, and TCRdb's table has in-frame clones only and misses some. The repertoire consists of about 240,000 clones, with roughly 88% occurring once and the leading ten covering roughly 0.8%. Sequencing was done on a sample of peripheral blood. This receptor was taken from a woman aged 30 to 39 with acute or convalescent COVID-19.

The CDR3 loop is CASSLPQGIQETQYF. CDR3 nucleotides: TGTGCCAGCAGCTTACCACAGGGGATCCAAGAGACCCAGTACTTC. The chain is built from TRBV7-9 and TRBJ2-5; 7 bases line up with TRBD1. The CDR3 length is 15 residues. Germline loops: CDR1 SEHNR, CDR2 FQNEAQ (reference sequence). Trimming cost V 2 bases and J 1 base; bases outside gene matches: 4.